This passage covers 24 T cell receptor beta chains from one sample sequenced in a study of OX40 agonist ivuxolimab in advanced cancers. Only in-frame clones appear in the TCRdb table, and some are missing; sequencing was by immunoSEQ multiplex PCR. Seen here are about 73,000 clones, around 86% observed once, and the top ten hold approximately 8%. The sample consisted of CD4+ or CD8+ T cells sorted from blood, taken in a trial of the OX40 agonist ivuxolimab. These receptors all stem from an adult with an advanced solid tumor such as melanoma, head and neck, liver or kidney cancer.

For this clone: A read error may account for a junction end that differs from germline. The rearrangement links TRBV7-2 to TRBJ1-4; D is undetermined. From germline, CDR1 is SGHTA and CDR2 FQGNSA. The CDR3 spans 12 residues. CDR3 in amino acids: CAGSAIGSKLFF. The DNA of the CDR3 is TGTGCCGGCAGCGCCATCGGGTCAAAACTGTTTTTT.

In this sample, this clone turned up a few times. The chain joins TRBV6-1 to TRBJ1-5; 11 bases fit TRBD1. V lost 6 bases to trimming and J lost 7 bases; unmatched junction nucleotides: 2. This CDR3 has 13 amino acids. The germline CDR1 and CDR2 sequences are MNHNS and SASEGT. CDR3 DNA sequence: TGTGCCAGCAGGGGACAGGGGGGGCAGCCCCAGCATTTT. It yields the protein CASRGQGGQPQHF.

The chain is built from TRBV2 and TRBJ2-2; D call uncertain. Per the germline V gene, CDR1 is SNHLY and CDR2 is FYNNEI. This CDR3 contains 14 residues. V was trimmed by 3 bases and J by 2 bases, leaving 7 bases between them. The CDR3 spells CASSEYINTGELFF. CDR3 DNA: TGTGCCAGCAGTGAGTACATAAACACCGGGGAGCTGTTTTTT. The whole variable domain, remainder taken from reference TRBV2 and TRBJ2-2, is EPEVTQTPSHQVTQMGQEVILRCVPISNHLYFYWYRQILGQKVEFLVSFYNNEISEKSEIFDDQFSVERPDGSNFTLKIRSTKLEDSAMYFCASSEYINTGELFFGEGSRLTVL.

CDR3 coding DNA: TGTGCCAGCAGTGTAAGACAAGGTAACTACGAGCAGTACTTC. It is translated as CASSVRQGNYEQYF. This rearrangement joins TRBV6-5 to TRBJ2-7, with no clear D. In germline, CDR1 is MNHEY, CDR2 SVGAGI. The V gene lost 5 bases and the J gene lost 3 bases, with 14 bases spanning the gap. The CDR3 length is 14 residues.

This rearrangement joins TRBV30 to TRBJ1-4; tentative D call: TRBD1 (5 bases). The CDR3 extends over 14 amino acids. With 3 bases removed from V and 6 bases from J, the gap between germline ends came to 14 bases. CDR1 GTSNPN and CDR2 SVGIG come from the germline V gene (reference sequence). CDR3 nucleotide sequence: TGTGCCTGGAGACCAGGGTGGGGGGATGAAAAACTGTTTTTT. As protein: CAWRPGWGDEKLFF.

This clone was observed once. CDR3: CASSYGAGTQYF. CDR3 bases: TGTGCCAGCAGTTACGGGGCGGGTACGCAGTATTTT. This rearrangement joins TRBV6-5 to TRBJ2-3, with D perhaps TRBD1 or TRBD2 (5 bases each). Germline V gives CDR1 MNHEY, CDR2 SVGAGI. V was cut by 2 bases and J by 8 bases, with 8 bases left in between. CDR3 length: 12 amino acids.

The chain has TRBV28 and TRBJ2-7; 7 nucleotides agree with TRBD2. Looked up from germline, CDR1 is MDHEN and CDR2 is SYDVKM. The CDR3 is 15 residues long. The junction had 10 bases not matched to a gene; V was cut back by 7 bases and J by 1 base. The CDR3: CASKLRTSESYEQYF. For the CDR3, the DNA is TGTGCCAGCAAACTGAGAACTAGCGAGTCCTACGAGCAGTACTTC.

This chain links TRBV7-3 with TRBJ2-3; no firm D call. The CDR3 totals 15 residues. Trimming took off 1 base at V and 4 bases at J, with 12 bases between the two ends. Germline V gene sequence: CDR1 SGHTA, CDR2 FQGTGA. CDR3 sequence: CASSLMRNTADTQYF. The CDR3 DNA reads TGTGCCAGCAGCTTAATGCGTAATACAGCAGATACGCAGTATTTT.

The J gene is TRBJ2-7, the V gene TRBV18; D remains unclear. Germline CDR1 and CDR2: KGHSH and LQKENI. Trimming cost V 2 bases and J 0 bases, with 8 bases left between them. This CDR3 has 14 amino acids. The CDR3 is CASSPRMDSYEQYF. The CDR3 nucleotides read TGTGCCAGCTCACCAAGGATGGACTCCTACGAGCAGTACTTC.

V and J are TRBV18 and TRBJ2-5; TRBD2 matches at 7 bases. The V gene's germline CDR1 is KGHSH and CDR2 LQKENI. This CDR3 is 17 amino acids long. V shed 1 base, J shed 0 bases, and the junction held 8 bases outside the gene matches. CDR3 sequence (DNA): TGTGCCAGCTCACCACGACCTTCTAGCGGATACCAAGAGACCCAGTACTTC. This codes for CASSPRPSSGYQETQYF.

This sequence joins TRBV6-5 and TRBJ2-7; D unclear. CDR1 is MNHEY and CDR2 is SVGAGI in the germline V gene. The CDR3 sequence is 13 residues long. V was shortened by 5 bases and J by 6 bases, with 14 bases between the two germline ends. The CDR3 DNA follows: TGTGCCAGCAGTGAAAGTCAGACCCGCGAGCAGTACTTC. Translating it yields CASSESQTREQYF.

CDR3 coding DNA: TGTGCCTGGACTCTTGGTCCGAACACTGAAGCTTTCTTT. This gives the protein CAWTLGPNTEAFF. The chain employs TRBV30 and TRBJ1-1; D not resolved. The length of the CDR3 is 13 residues. The ends were cut back, 4 bases at V and 1 base at J, with 10 bases in the middle. Germline CDR1 is GTSNPN and CDR2 is SVGIG (reference sequence).

V is TRBV13 and J is TRBJ2-1; 7 bases fit TRBD2. This CDR3 comprises 15 residues. J was trimmed by 6 bases and V by 3 bases; bases with no gene match: 8. The germline V gene encodes CDR1 PRHDT and CDR2 FYEKMQ (reference sequence). In DNA form, the CDR3 reads TGTGCCAGCAGCTTGGCGGGAGAGGGACTCAATGAGCAGTTCTTC. Its protein product is CASSLAGEGLNEQFF.

The CDR3 protein is CASRGESAYGYTF. DNA for the CDR3: TGTGCCAGCAGGGGAGAGTCAGCCTATGGCTACACCTTC. The genes are TRBV9 and TRBJ1-2; D is unresolved. There are 13 residues in the CDR3. V was pared by 5 bases and J by 4 bases, with 12 bases between. Germline CDR1 is SGDLS and CDR2 is YYNGEE.

V usage is TRBV6-5 and J usage is TRBJ1-1, with D perhaps TRBD1 (5 bases). Germline CDR1 and CDR2: MNHEY and SVGAGI. Deletions cut 6 bases from V and 1 base from J, with 9 bases between. The CDR3 totals 13 residues. This CDR3 reads CASSVGPNTEAFF. CDR3 DNA sequence: TGTGCCAGCAGCGTGGGGCCGAACACTGAAGCTTTCTTT.

The CDR3 region is CASSLRGMGTTDTQYF. In nucleotides, the CDR3 is TGTGCCAGCAGCTTGAGAGGGATGGGAACCACAGATACGCAGTATTTT. The J gene is TRBJ2-3, the V gene TRBV5-4, with a weak D call TRBD2 (5 bases). This CDR3 spans 16 amino acids. Germline lookup yields CDR1 SGHNT and CDR2 YYREEE (reference sequence). V was pared by 1 base and J by 2 bases, with 14 bases between.

The rearrangement uses TRBV14 and TRBJ1-2, with D hard to call. Germline V CDR1 and CDR2: SGHDN, FVKESK. The CDR3 has 14 amino acids. Trimming removed 2 bases from V and 2 bases from J, with 9 bases in between. The CDR3 region is CASSQPPRNYGYTF. CDR3 DNA: TGTGCCAGCAGCCAACCTCCCAGGAACTATGGCTACACCTTC.

The chain employs TRBV11-2 and TRBJ1-6, with D tentatively TRBD1 (6 bases). V dropped 6 bases and J dropped 9 bases, with 12 bases sitting between them. CDR1 is SGHAT, CDR2 FQNNGV, per germline. This CDR3 has 13 amino acids. CDR3 loop: CASRAPGASPLHF. As DNA, the CDR3 is TGTGCCAGCAGGGCCCCAGGGGCTTCACCCCTCCACTTT. Using reference TRBV11-2 and TRBJ1-6 for the parts outside the CDR3, the full variable domain is EAGVAQSPRYKIIEKRQSVAFWCNPISGHATLYWYQQILGQGPKLLIQFQNNGVVDDSQLPKDRFSAERLKGVDSTLKIQPAKLEDSAVYLCASRAPGASPLHFGNGTRLTVT.

This clone has only one observation. The chain joins TRBV5-4 to TRBJ2-7; 11 nucleotides align to TRBD2. There are 14 residues in the CDR3. J gave up 3 bases and V 4 bases, and 3 bases lay outside the gene matches. Per the germline V gene, CDR1 is SGHNT and CDR2 is YYREEE (reference sequence). DNA of the CDR3: TGTGCCAGCAGCCCTAGCGGGGGGAACTACGAGCAGTACTTC. As protein: CASSPSGGNYEQYF.

The CDR3, as DNA: TGTGCCAGCAGTTACTGGTCGGGGGACTATGGCTACACCTTC. It specifies CASSYWSGDYGYTF. V and J are TRBV6-5 and TRBJ1-2, with D tentatively TRBD1 (5 bases). The CDR3 is 14 amino acids. The V gene's germline CDR1 is MNHEY and CDR2 SVGAGI. The V and J ends lost 1 base and 3 bases respectively, with 9 bases between them.

This clone came up a few times. The chain uses TRBV4-1 and TRBJ1-5; 8 bases line up with TRBD1. Trimming cost V 6 bases and J 4 bases; bases outside gene matches: 8. Germline assignment: CDR1 MGHRA and CDR2 YSYEKL. The length of the CDR3 is 15 residues. In DNA form, the CDR3 reads TGCGCCAGCAGTCCCGGGACAGGTGGGAATCAGCCCCAGCATTTT. This encodes CASSPGTGGNQPQHF.

Remarks on this clone: This specimen includes other DNA sequences encoding the same CDR3. This chain connects TRBV9 to TRBJ1-2, with unresolved D. This CDR3 spans 13 amino acids. In germline, CDR1 is SGDLS, CDR2 YYNGEE. Deletions cut 0 bases from V and 3 bases from J, with 6 bases between. The CDR3 DNA reads as TGTGCCAGCAGCGTAGCCGGGGACTATGGCTACACCTTC. Translating it yields CASSVAGDYGYTF.

The chain recombines TRBV18 with TRBJ2-7; TRBD1 agrees at 7 bases. In germline, CDR1 is KGHSH, CDR2 LQKENI. After removal of 2 bases from V and 4 bases from J, the junction contained 5 bases not matched to a gene. The CDR3 runs to 14 residues. CDR3 in amino acids: CASSPARGKYEQYF. CDR3 sequence (DNA): TGTGCCAGCTCACCAGCCAGGGGGAAGTACGAGCAGTACTTC. Based on the CDR3 plus reference TRBV18 and TRBJ2-7, the full variable domain is NAGVMQNPRHLVRRRGQEARLRCSPMKGHSHVYWYRQLPEEGLKFMVYLQKENIIDESGMPKERFSAEFPKEGPSILRIQQVVRGDSAAYFCASSPARGKYEQYFGPGTRLTVT.

The chain recombines TRBV13 with TRBJ1-2, with 8 positions matching TRBD1. V shed 5 bases and J 4 bases; nucleotides not matched to a gene: 12. Germline lookup yields CDR1 PRHDT and CDR2 FYEKMQ (reference sequence). The CDR3 runs 16 residues. CDR3 amino acids: CASSKVPGQEFYGYTF. For the CDR3, the DNA is TGTGCCAGCAGCAAAGTTCCGGGACAGGAATTCTATGGCTACACCTTC.